This T cell receptor beta chain was retrieved from a study of blood T cell repertoires in COVID-19. Original processing notes: Counts of nucleated cells, estimated from reference gene primer amplification, were obtained. The data were produced by immunoSEQ multiplex PCR, yet TCRdb's version contains in-frame clones alone and is incomplete. V and J calls plus clone size are reproduced from that table; the DNA served to infer D and trimming. Among roughly 260,000 clones listed, 75% to 95% were seen once. The CDR3 is made up of 13 amino acids. The germline gives CDR1 SGHRS, CDR2 YFSETQ. V was trimmed by 5 bases and J by 5 bases, leaving 13 bases between them.

This clonotype was obtained from a woman aged 18-35 years who had recovered from COVID-19. The sample was PBMCs or T cells enriched from blood (not recorded which). The chain combines TRBV5-1 with TRBJ2-5; no clear D. Written as DNA, the CDR3 is TGCGCCAGCAGTCGTGGGTCCGGGGAGACCCAGTACTTC. It encodes CASSRGSGETQYF. The full variable domain, in which reference TRBV5-1 and TRBJ2-5 provide the parts outside the CDR3, is KAGVTQTPRYLIKTRGQQVTLSCSPISGHRSVSWYQQTPGQGLQFLFEYFSETQRNKGNFPGRFSGRQFSNSRSEMNVSTLELGDSALYLCASSRGSGETQYFGPGTRLLVL.